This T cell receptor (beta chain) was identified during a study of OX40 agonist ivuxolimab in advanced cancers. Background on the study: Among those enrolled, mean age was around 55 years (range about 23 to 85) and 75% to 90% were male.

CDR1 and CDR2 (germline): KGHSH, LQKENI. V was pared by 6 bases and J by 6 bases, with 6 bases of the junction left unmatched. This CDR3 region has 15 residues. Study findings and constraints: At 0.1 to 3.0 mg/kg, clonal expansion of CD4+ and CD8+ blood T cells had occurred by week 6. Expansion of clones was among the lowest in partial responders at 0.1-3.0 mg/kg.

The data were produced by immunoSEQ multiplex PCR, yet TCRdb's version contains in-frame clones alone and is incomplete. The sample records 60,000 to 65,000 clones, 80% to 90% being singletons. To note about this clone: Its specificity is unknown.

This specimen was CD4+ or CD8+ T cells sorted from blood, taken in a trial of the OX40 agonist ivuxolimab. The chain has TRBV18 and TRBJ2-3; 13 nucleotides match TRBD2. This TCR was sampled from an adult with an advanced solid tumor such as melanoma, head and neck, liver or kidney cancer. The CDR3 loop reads CASSRTSGSGDTQYF. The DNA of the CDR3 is TGTGCCAGCTCTCGGACTAGCGGGAGTGGTGATACGCAGTATTTT. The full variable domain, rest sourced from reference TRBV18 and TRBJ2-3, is NAGVMQNPRHLVRRRGQEARLRCSPMKGHSHVYWYRQLPEEGLKFMVYLQKENIIDESGMPKERFSAEFPKEGPSILRIQQVVRGDSAAYFCASSRTSGSGDTQYFGPGTRLTVL.